The 19 T cell receptor beta chains below come from one sample, sequenced in a study of shared clonotypes between healthy human individuals. TCRdb keeps only in-frame clones here, not all; method: immunoSEQ multiplex PCR. The data contain 2 million to 2.5 million clones, approximately 93% of them singletons. The source material was naive CD4+ T cells from PBMCs. The subset: CD45RA+ positively selected. The receptors shown here come from a man younger than 35 in good health. Some clones in this sample may be carry-over from other donors' samples.

V is TRBV28 and J is TRBJ2-7, with D perhaps being TRBD1 or TRBD2 (5 bases each). CDR3 length: 13 residues. CDR1 is MDHEN and CDR2 is SYDVKM in the germline V gene. V gave up 9 bases and J gave up 2 bases, with 14 bases separating them. CDR3 in amino acids: CASMRGLPYEQYF. CDR3 sequence (DNA): TGTGCCAGTATGAGGGGCCTCCCCTACGAGCAGTACTTC.

This clone has just one count. The rearrangement joins TRBV4-1 to TRBJ2-3, with 10 nucleotides matching TRBD2. Per the germline V gene, CDR1 is MGHRA and CDR2 is YSYEKL. V was clipped by 1 base and J by 0 bases; unmatched bases: 1. This CDR3 contains 16 residues. CDR3 loop: CASSQGTSGSTDTQYF. The DNA of the CDR3 is TGCGCCAGCAGCCAAGGGACTAGCGGTAGCACAGATACGCAGTATTTT.

This sequence joins TRBV4-3 and TRBJ2-7; 13 bases map to TRBD2. V trimming: 1 base; J trimming: 3 bases; junction bases outside the gene matches: 9. The CDR3 extends over 18 amino acids. Germline CDR1 is LGHNA and CDR2 is YSLEER. CDR3 loop: CASSQGYTSGRAFYEQYF. Here the CDR3 DNA reads TGCGCCAGCAGCCAAGGATATACTAGCGGGAGGGCCTTCTACGAGCAGTACTTC.

As to this clone: In the same sample, other DNA sequences code for this CDR3. The chain joins TRBV5-1 to TRBJ2-5; D remains ambiguous. V dropped 0 bases and J dropped 1 base, with 7 bases sitting between them. The CDR3 sequence is 14 residues long. The germline V gene has CDR1 SGHRS and CDR2 YFSETQ. The CDR3 bases are TGCGCCAGCAGCTTGGGGTCTAGCCAAGAGACCCAGTACTTC. Its translation: CASSLGSSQETQYF.

In nucleotides, the CDR3 is TGTGCCAGCAGCCTTTCAGGAGGGGTTAAGGCAGATACGCAGTATTTT. Translated, it gives CASSLSGGVKADTQYF. The genes are TRBV28 and TRBJ2-3; TRBD2 is a possible D gene (6 bases). Germline loops: CDR1 MDHEN, CDR2 SYDVKM. This CDR3 is built from 16 residues. The germline V and J ends were trimmed by 6 bases and 4 bases, with 20 bases remaining between them. Supplemented by reference TRBV28 and TRBJ2-3, the full variable domain reads DVKVTQSSRYLVKRTGEKVFLECVQDMDHENMFWYRQDPGLGLRLIYFSYDVKMKEKGDIPEGYSVSREKKERFSLILESASTNQTSMYLCASSLSGGVKADTQYFGPGTRLTVL.

The chain recombines TRBV4-2 with TRBJ1-2, with a tentative D call TRBD1 (5 bases). This CDR3 is 14 amino acids long. Trimming left V 0 bases short and J 4 bases short, with 9 bases between. CDR1 is LGHNA, CDR2 YNFKEQ, per germline. As DNA, the CDR3 is TGTGCCAGCAGCCAAGAAGGACACCGCTATGGCTACACCTTC. Translation: CASSQEGHRYGYTF.

This chain joins TRBV5-4 and TRBJ2-5; the D is unclear. CDR3 length: 14 residues. V lost 0 bases and J 7 bases, leaving 13 bases between the germline ends. The germline gives CDR1 SGHNT, CDR2 YYREEE (reference sequence). The CDR3 bases are TGTGCCAGCAGCTTGGAATACCATAAGGGGACCCAGTACTTC. This gives the protein CASSLEYHKGTQYF.

The chain recombines TRBV4-1 with TRBJ1-2, with D possibly matching TRBD1 (5 bases). The CDR3 sequence is 16 residues long. The germline gives CDR1 MGHRA, CDR2 YSYEKL. The V end was cut by 4 bases, the J end by 1 base, with 16 bases between. The CDR3 reads CASSPFGRENNYGYTF. The CDR3 DNA sequence: TGCGCCAGCAGCCCCTTTGGCAGGGAAAATAACTATGGCTACACCTTC.

The chain employs TRBV7-6 and TRBJ2-3; TRBD1 or TRBD2 may be the D gene (5 bases each). V was pared by 6 bases and J by 2 bases, with 9 bases between. The CDR3 length is 13 residues. Per germline, CDR1 SGHVS and CDR2 FNYEAQ. The CDR3 loop is CASRPGTTDTQYF. CDR3 bases: TGTGCCAGCAGACCCGGGACCACAGATACGCAGTATTTT.

The chain joins TRBV10-3 to TRBJ1-3; 7 bases are a match to TRBD1. With 6 bases clipped from V and 0 bases from J, the junction kept 5 bases outside the gene matches. The germline CDR1 and CDR2 sequences are ENHRY and SYGVKD. This CDR3 is 15 amino acids long. Here the CDR3 DNA reads TGTGCCATCAGGAGACAGGGCCTCTCTGGAAACACCATATATTTT. It encodes CAIRRQGLSGNTIYF.

This sequence joins TRBV5-1 and TRBJ2-7; the match to TRBD2 covers 10 bases. The CDR3 length is 15 residues. The germline gives CDR1 SGHRS, CDR2 YFSETQ. Unmatched junction bases numbered 4, after V lost 0 bases and J lost 4 bases. The CDR3 spells CASSLVSSGGYEQYF. CDR3 nucleotides: TGCGCCAGCAGCTTGGTGTCTAGCGGGGGATACGAGCAGTACTTC.

This clone appeared once. The V gene is TRBV7-8, the J gene TRBJ2-7; 7 bases map to TRBD1. CDR3 length equals 16 residues. From germline, CDR1 is SGHVS and CDR2 FQNEAQ. V shed 5 bases and J 5 bases; nucleotides not matched to a gene: 15. The CDR3 DNA is TGTGCCAGCAGCCGCCCTGACAGGGAATTTCTGCACGAGCAGTACTTC. This gives the protein CASSRPDREFLHEQYF.

The V gene is TRBV11-3, the J gene TRBJ2-1; 11 nucleotides match TRBD2. The germline V gene has CDR1 SGHNT and CDR2 YENEEA. The CDR3 sequence is 15 residues long. J lost 9 bases, V lost 5 bases, and 9 bases had no gene match. As DNA, the CDR3 is TGTGCCAGCAGCCCTACTAGCGGGAGTGGTGGTGAGCAGTTCTTC. Its protein is CASSPTSGSGGEQFF. Complete variable domain (other parts from reference TRBV11-3 and TRBJ2-1): EAGVVQSPRYKIIEKKQPVAFWCNPISGHNTLYWYLQNLGQGPELLIRYENEEAVDDSQLPKDRFSAERLKGVDSTLKIQPAELGDSAVYLCASSPTSGSGGEQFFGPGTRLTVL.

The chain combines TRBV20-1 with TRBJ1-2; 8 bases fit TRBD1. CDR1 is DFQATT, CDR2 SNEGSKA, per germline (reference sequence). The CDR3 length is 11 residues. V shed 6 bases, J shed 8 bases, and the junction held 5 bases outside the gene matches. The CDR3 loop is CSAPGTGGYTF. CDR3 coding DNA: TGCAGTGCACCCGGGACAGGCGGCTACACCTTC.

The chain is built from TRBV6-6 and TRBJ1-2; D not certain. Germline CDR1 reads MNHNY; CDR2 reads SVGAGI (reference sequence). With 2 bases removed from V and 2 bases from J, the gap between germline ends came to 12 bases. The CDR3 sequence is 15 residues long. CDR3 protein: CASSYGQASNYGYTF. In DNA form, the CDR3 reads TGTGCCAGCAGTTACGGGCAGGCTTCCAACTATGGCTACACCTTC.

A note on this clone: Other DNA sequences of this sample code for an identical CDR3. The V gene is TRBV6-5, the J gene TRBJ1-1; the D is unclear. Trimming shortened V by 2 bases and J by 0 bases, and 4 bases separated the two germline ends. Germline assignment: CDR1 MNHEY and CDR2 SVGAGI. The CDR3 has 13 residues. CDR3 sequence: CASSYTVNTEAFF. CDR3 bases: TGTGCCAGCAGTTACACAGTGAACACTGAAGCTTTCTTT.

This chain links TRBV18 with TRBJ1-3; D gene ambiguous. CDR3 length equals 16 residues. Germline V lookup: CDR1 KGHSH, CDR2 LQKENI. The V and J ends lost 6 bases and 4 bases respectively, with 19 bases between them. CDR3 bases: TGTGCCAGCTCTCCCGGCGGGGTCTCGGGAGGAAACACCATATATTTT. Its translation is CASSPGGVSGGNTIYF. Based on the CDR3 plus reference TRBV18 and TRBJ1-3, the full variable domain is NAGVMQNPRHLVRRRGQEARLRCSPMKGHSHVYWYRQLPEEGLKFMVYLQKENIIDESGMPKERFSAEFPKEGPSILRIQQVVRGDSAAYFCASSPGGVSGGNTIYFGEGSWLTVV.

This clone was seen more than once but under ten times. The rearrangement uses TRBV30 and TRBJ1-5; no reliable D call. The CDR3 extends over 13 amino acids. The V gene lost 0 bases and the J gene lost 7 bases, with 10 bases spanning the gap. CDR1 and CDR2 (germline): GTSNPN, SVGIG (reference sequence). CDR3 DNA: TGTGCCTGGAGTGTCACCCTTCAGCAGCCCCAGCATTTT. Its translation is CAWSVTLQQPQHF.

This clone was seen more than once but under ten times. V and J are TRBV6-1 and TRBJ1-1; D is unresolved. This CDR3 is built from 13 residues. Germline assignment: CDR1 MNHNS and CDR2 SASEGT. Trimming stripped 3 bases from V and 5 bases from J, with 10 bases between. The DNA for the CDR3 is TGTGCCAGCAGTGAGATCGACGGAACTGAAGCTTTCTTT. It specifies CASSEIDGTEAFF.